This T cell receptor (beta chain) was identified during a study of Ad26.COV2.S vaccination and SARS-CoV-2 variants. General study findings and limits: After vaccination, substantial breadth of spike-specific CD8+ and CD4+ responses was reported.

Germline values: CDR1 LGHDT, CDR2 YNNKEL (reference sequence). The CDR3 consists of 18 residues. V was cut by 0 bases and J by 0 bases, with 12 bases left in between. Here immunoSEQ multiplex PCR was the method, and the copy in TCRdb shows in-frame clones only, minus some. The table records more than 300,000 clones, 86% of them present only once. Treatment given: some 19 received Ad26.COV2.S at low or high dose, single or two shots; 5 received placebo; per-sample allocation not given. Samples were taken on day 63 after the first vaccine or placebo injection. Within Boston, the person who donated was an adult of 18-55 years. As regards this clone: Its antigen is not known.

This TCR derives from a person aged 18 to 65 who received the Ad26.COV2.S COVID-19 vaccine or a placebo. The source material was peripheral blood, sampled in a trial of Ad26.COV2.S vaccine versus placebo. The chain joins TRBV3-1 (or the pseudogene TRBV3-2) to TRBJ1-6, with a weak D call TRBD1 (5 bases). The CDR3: CASSQDLGGSSYNSPLHF. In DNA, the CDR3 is TGTGCCAGCAGCCAAGATCTGGGGGGGAGCTCCTATAATTCACCCCTCCACTTT.